This T cell receptor beta chain was sequenced for a study of blood T cell repertoires in COVID-19. Overall study: There were acute and convalescent COVID-19 samples, and they came from the United States, Italy and Spain. The cDNA or gDNA used as material had been derived from T cells, B-cell-depleted T cells, or PBMCs.

V was clipped by 5 bases and J by 5 bases; unmatched bases: 4. In germline, CDR1 is MNHEY, CDR2 SVGAGI. This CDR3 has 14 residues. In the authors' methods: Estimated nucleated cell counts came from reference gene primer amplification. Method: immunoSEQ multiplex PCR; TCRdb's copy keeps in-frame clones and lacks some. V, J and clone size are those of that table, while D and trimming were read from the DNA. The table has 50,000 to 65,000 clones, approximately 80% seen once. The rearrangement links TRBV6-5 to TRBJ2-5; 11 bases map to TRBD2. Source material: peripheral blood. The TCR comes from a woman in her forties or fifties with active or convalescent COVID-19. CDR3 sequence reads: CASSLAGGGETQYF. In nucleotides, the CDR3 is TGTGCCAGCAGTCTAGCGGGGGGAGGTGAGACCCAGTACTTC.